This TCR beta chain was identified in a study of identical twins (dated by TCRdb to the mid-2010s). About the investigation overall: To test whether fetal clonotypes persist, this study deep-sequenced TCR alpha and beta repertoires from monozygotic twins, from unrelated adults of various ages, and from cord blood. To rule out contamination, the twin experiments were replicated at different times with different library preparation protocols. Study-wide conclusions, independent of this receptor: Compared with coincidental sharing between unrelated individuals, out-of-frame TCR alpha sequences shared between twins showed an excess of sequences with low generation probability. The excess sharing between twins in beta out-of-frame sequences was weaker because fewer shared sequences reduced the signal-to-noise ratio. Fewer insertions were carried by abundant cord blood beta clonotypes; a weaker similar trend was observed in young adult naive repertoires, while no such trend was observed in memory repertoires. Because the same donors could not be followed over many years, the conclusions depended on cross-sectional statistical analysis. Out-of-frame TCR alpha sharing in monozygotic twins was systematically underestimated by recombination models, whereas sharing between unrelated individuals was in agreement with the recombination models. Invariant T cells such as MAIT and iNKT could partly confound zero-insertion analyses, though diverse VJ usage argued against this for most clonotypes.

Every donor in the study was a healthy Caucasian. The twin cohort consisted of three pairs of female monozygotic twins, all aged roughly 18 to 29 years. Positive isolation kits from Invitrogen were used to isolate the CD4+ and CD8+ T cell populations. CDR1 and CDR2, looked up from the germline V gene, are KGHDR and SFDVKD. V sheds 10 bases and J sheds 0 bases, leaving 13 bases between their ends. The CDR3, cysteine through phenylalanine, is 14 amino acids long. Of all the DNA, just the CDR3 is kept, 42 bases in frame from base 1. This clonotype turned up a few times. No cognate antigen has been identified for it. Per-base quality was not reported, and no clone a single base away is much larger than it. Receptors were amplified or captured by 5' RACE. Sequencing instrument: Illumina HiSeq 2000. Template switching introduced a universal primer binding site; the final cDNA contained a unique molecular identifier, enabling accurate counting of TCR cDNA molecules. Specific primers in the conserved constant-segment region were used to synthesize first-strand cDNA for TCR alpha and beta chains. To control for contamination, each cDNA library was double barcoded with a SMART-Mk sample barcode plus Illumina barcodes. Two successive PCR steps introduced TruSeq adapter sequences along with Illumina sample barcodes. The Illumina HiSeq platform was used with custom primers to sequence TCR alpha and beta cDNA libraries. As for the original processing: Raw reads were processed with MiGEC to extract unique molecular identifiers, and MiXCR was used to determine CDR3 positions. Recombination models were inferred per individual with the repgenHMM and IGoR tools using an EM algorithm. The tcR package in R was used for shared clonotype analysis, with sharing normalized by the product of cloneset sizes. Out-of-frame nonproductive sequences were analyzed to study raw recombination free of thymic and clonal selection effects. TCRdb's own reprocessing of the public reads used fastp at Q25 and MiXCR and kept productive beta chains. Identical CDR3 proteins give one entry, which carries the most common genes and DNA. TCRdb, rather than the study authors, made the V and J calls. The sample profile shows around 470,000 distinct CDR3 sequences; 13% to 15% of them were found once. The top ten hold about 0.52% of the sample.

Separately, the same data were catalogued under a study of yellow fever vaccine responses in identical twins. As described in the second report: The authors reported that the T cell response to vaccination in identical twins appeared partly convergent and partly personalized. In identical twins, the study followed T cell clones that responded to the vaccine with precision.

The sequence was collected from a woman between 18 and 30 years old in good health. Sequencing input: CD4+ T cells sorted from blood. The chain was built from TRBV24-1 and TRBJ2-3; TRBD1 might be the D gene, on 5 matching bases. CDR3 sequence: CATQNGASTDTQYF. The base sequence is TGTGCCACTCAGAATGGGGCTAGCACAGATACGCAGTATTTT.